A selection of T cell receptor beta chains follows, all from one sample in a study of T-cell memory formation after mild COVID-19. TCRdb independently ran MiXCR on the 5' RACE reads; one entry per CDR3 protein. The table has 75,000 to 95,000 distinct CDR3 sequences, around an eighth seen once; the top ten hold over 25%. The sample comprised PBMCs or a T cell subset sorted from them (not recorded which). These receptor sequences come from an adult woman who had mild COVID-19 (a few samples of this study predate the infection). Cell type and time point are not known. CDR3s include the opening cysteine and the closing phenylalanine or tryptophan. The D gene is left open where the match is weak. The size of a clone is reported for some rows only, either as once, few or many, or as a class for expanded clones.

TRBV5-1	TRBJ1-1	.	TRBD1	TGCGCCAGCAGTTTCGGACAGGGAATCGATGAAGCTTTCTTT	CASSFGQGIDEAFF
TRBV4-2	TRBJ1-1	few	TRBD1	TGTGCCAGCAGCCAAGTTTCGGGGACAGGGGCTGAAGCTTTCTTT	CASSQVSGTGAEAFF
TRBV6-6	TRBJ2-1	.	TRBD2	TGTGCCAGCCTACTCTCGGGGGCGGGGGGGCTATATGAGCAGTTCTTC	CASLLSGAGGLYEQFF
TRBV20-1	TRBJ2-3	.	.	TGCAGTGCTAGAGAACAGTCCGGGCCTAACCCCGCGGATACGCAGTATTTT	CSAREQSGPNPADTQYF
TRBV15	TRBJ2-3	few	TRBD2	TGTGCCACCTCATGGAGCGGGAGTGGGAATACGCAGTATTTT	CATSWSGSGNTQYF
TRBV7-9	TRBJ1-1	few	.	TGTGCCAGCAGCTCCCCCGCTCGGGGGCCTCTACCGGAAGCTTTCTTT	CASSSPARGPLPEAFF
TRBV20-1	TRBJ1-1	many	.	TGCAGTGCTAGAGGAATTGGGCAGAAGAACACTGAAGCTTTCTTT	CSARGIGQKNTEAFF
TRBV7-6	TRBJ2-5	many	.	TGTGCCAGCAGCTTAGTGTTAGAGGGCCAAGAGACCCAGTACTTC	CASSLVLEGQETQYF
TRBV4-3	TRBJ1-6	.	.	TGCGCCAGCAGCCAAGAGGCCTCAGGGTTTCGGTATGCCCGTCCGGATAATTCACCCCTCCACTTT	CASSQEASGFRYARPDNSPLHF
TRBV5-1	TRBJ2-3	.	.	TGCGCCAGCAGCCGGGGGGATACGCAGTATTTT	CASSRGDTQYF
TRBV7-8	TRBJ1-6	.	.	TGTGCCAGCAGCTTAGGGGGTCTGAATTCACCCCTCCACTTT	CASSLGGLNSPLHF
TRBV13	TRBJ2-5	.	TRBD1	TGTGCCAGCAGCGCCAGACAGGGGGCGTCGGAGACCCAGTACTTC	CASSARQGASETQYF
TRBV28	TRBJ2-5	few	.	TGTGCCAGCAGTTTCGGCCAAGAGACCCAGTACTTC	CASSFGQETQYF
TRBV4-1	TRBJ2-1	few	TRBD2	TGCGCCAGCAGCCAATCCAGCGGGGGGTCCTACAATGAGCAGTTCTTC	CASSQSSGGSYNEQFF
TRBV29-1	TRBJ2-7	.	.	TGCAGCGTTGAAGGGCCAGCGACTTACGAGCAGTACTTC	CSVEGPATYEQYF
TRBV5-5	TRBJ2-3	.	TRBD2	TGTGCCAGCAGCTTGAATAGCGGGGTGATAGATACGCAGTATTTT	CASSLNSGVIDTQYF
TRBV9	TRBJ2-7	few	.	TGTGCCAGCAGCGTAGCGGGAGACGTCTACGAGCAGTACTTC	CASSVAGDVYEQYF
TRBV7-9	TRBJ2-1	.	TRBD2	TGTGCCAGTATCCCGACTAGCGGGTACAATGAGCAGTTCTTC	CASIPTSGYNEQFF
TRBV28	TRBJ2-1	.	.	TGTGCCAGCGGACCCGGCCCCTACAATGAGCAGTTCTTC	CASGPGPYNEQFF
TRBV5-6	TRBJ2-3	once	TRBD1	TGTGCCAGCAACCCAGACAGGGGGCCTTTAGATACGCAGTATTTT	CASNPDRGPLDTQYF
TRBV20-1	TRBJ1-1	few	.	TGCAGTGCTAGAGATAAAGGACAGCTTGAAGCTTTCTTT	CSARDKGQLEAFF
TRBV12-3/TRBV12-4	TRBJ2-3	few	TRBD1	TGTGCCAGCAGTTTATCGACAGGGAACGCAAGGACAGATACGCAGTATTTT	CASSLSTGNARTDTQYF
TRBV4-1	TRBJ2-2	.	.	TGCGCCAGCAGCCAGTTGTTAAGCGGGGAGCTGTTTTTT	CASSQLLSGELFF
TRBV24-1	TRBJ2-2	few	TRBD1	TGTGCCACCAGTGACCATTACGGACAGGGGTTCGTCGGGGAGCTGTTTTTT	CATSDHYGQGFVGELFF
TRBV7-6	TRBJ1-2	.	.	TGTGCCAGCAGCCCAACGGACAGAGCTAACTATGGCTACACCTTC	CASSPTDRANYGYTF
TRBV7-9	TRBJ1-5	.	.	TGTGCCAGCAGCTTAGGGGGGGGAGCCCAGCATTTT	CASSLGGGAQHF
TRBV6-5	TRBJ2-1	few	TRBD2	TGTGCCAGCAGTTACCAGGGACTAAACAATGAGCAGTTCTTC	CASSYQGLNNEQFF
TRBV5-8	TRBJ2-3	few	.	TGTGCCAGCAGCTTTAAACAAACGAGAGATACGCAGTATTTT	CASSFKQTRDTQYF
TRBV10-3	TRBJ2-7	.	.	TGTGCCATCAGTGACAGGGTGGGCCAGAGGGTTACCCCCTACGAGCAGTACTTC	CAISDRVGQRVTPYEQYF
TRBV7-6	TRBJ1-1	.	.	TGTGCCAGCAGCTTAGCGGAAGGGGCGTCTGAAGCTTTCTTT	CASSLAEGASEAFF
TRBV7-2	TRBJ2-7	.	.	TGTGCCAGCAGCCGTGCTGAGGGCTACGAGCAGTACTTC	CASSRAEGYEQYF
TRBV7-9	TRBJ1-1	.	.	TGTGCCAGCAGCACTCCGGGACCTGAAGCTTTCTTT	CASSTPGPEAFF
TRBV20-1	TRBJ2-3	few	TRBD2	TGCAGTGCCAGTAGCGGGGGATACACAGATACGCAGTATTTT	CSASSGGYTDTQYF
TRBV29-1	TRBJ2-7	few	.	TGCAGCGTTGAAGATCGGGGAAAAAGACCAGAGCAGTACTTC	CSVEDRGKRPEQYF
TRBV11-2	TRBJ2-7	many	.	TGTGCCAGCAGCTCCGGTCTCGCGGGTAGGAGCTACGAGCAGTACTTC	CASSSGLAGRSYEQYF
TRBV7-9	TRBJ2-2	.	TRBD1	TGTGCCAGCAGCTTCCCTTGGGACAGGTCCGCCGGGGAGCTGTTTTTT	CASSFPWDRSAGELFF
TRBV29-1	TRBJ2-7	.	TRBD1	TGCAGCGCTCTGGGACAGACCTACGAGCAGTACTTC	CSALGQTYEQYF
TRBV3-1	TRBJ2-1	.	TRBD1	TGTGCCAGCAGCGACCCGGGACAGCATTACAATGAGCAGTTCTTC	CASSDPGQHYNEQFF
TRBV7-8	TRBJ2-2	.	.	TGTGCCAGCATCGAAGGAACCGGGGAGCTGTTTTTT	CASIEGTGELFF
TRBV4-1	TRBJ1-1	few	.	TGCGCCAGCAGCCAAGTCAGTAGCGGCAACACTGAAGCTTTCTTT	CASSQVSSGNTEAFF
TRBV19	TRBJ1-6	.	.	TGTGCCAGTAGTACCGAGGGCGCGATTTATTCACCCCTCCACTTT	CASSTEGAIYSPLHF
TRBV6-5	TRBJ2-3	few	TRBD2	TGTGCCAGCAGTTACGGACCACTTGGGGGGGTCTTCACAGATACGCAGTATTTT	CASSYGPLGGVFTDTQYF
TRBV12-3/TRBV12-4	TRBJ2-7	few	.	TGTGCCAGCAGTTTCGGAACCTACGAGCAGTACTTC	CASSFGTYEQYF
TRBV24-1	TRBJ2-4	.	.	TGTGCCACCACCTTACCGGGGCGGTTTCGGGCCAAAAACATTCAGTACTTC	CATTLPGRFRAKNIQYF